What follows is one T cell receptor beta chain and its context. V lost 7 bases and J lost 1, with 13 bases in between. Germline CDR1 is SGHTA and CDR2 is FQGTGA. The length of the CDR3 is 14 residues. Measured with immunoSEQ multiplex PCR; TCRdb has only the in-frame clones, and not every one. The sample includes some 38,000 clones, around 91% seen only once; the top ten take around 0.66%. This entry belongs to a study of T cell changes during pregnancy in multiple sclerosis. The chain has TRBV7-3 and TRBJ1-2; D is unresolved. This TCR came from a female donor in good health, enrolled as a control in a pregnancy study. The sequenced sample was CD4+ T cells from peripheral blood mononuclear cells, obtained in the second trimester of pregnancy. The CDR3 nucleotides are TGTGCCAGCATCATGCCCCACTATAACTATGGCTACACCTTC. Encoded protein: CASIMPHYNYGYTF.